Listed below are T cell receptor beta chains from one sample, sequenced in a study of cytomegalovirus exposure and HLA in healthy donors. Clones were sequenced by immunoSEQ multiplex PCR, and TCRdb holds only the in-frame ones, with some missing. The sample yields more than 200,000 clones, more than 75% seen once. The source material was PBMCs. Receptors originate from a human donor in good health. CDR3s include the opening cysteine and the closing phenylalanine or tryptophan. The D gene is left open where the match is weak. A row's size may be missing; if present it is once, few, many or a size class.

>TRBD1|NA|TRBJ2-7|TRBV5-1
TGCGCCAGCAGCTGGGACAGGCGCTCCTACGAGCAGTACTTC
CASSWDRRSYEQYF
>TRBD1|NA|TRBJ1-2|TRBV19
TGTGCCAGTAGTATACAGGGGGCGACTTTTGGCTACACCTTC
CASSIQGATFGYTF
>NA|NA|TRBJ1-2|TRBV6-1
TGTGCCAGCATGCCCGGTTATGGCTACACCTTC
CASMPGYGYTF
>TRBD1|NA|TRBJ1-1|TRBV5-8
TGTGCCAGCAGCTTGTTTGTCGGGACAGGCGCTTTCTTT
CASSLFVGTGAFF
>NA|once|TRBJ2-7|TRBV7-3
TGTGCCAGCAGCTTACAACAGGGCTCCGAGCAGTACTTC
CASSLQQGSEQYF
>TRBD1|NA|TRBJ2-2|TRBV19
TGTGCCAGTAGTCCCCGACAGGGAACGGGGGAGCTGTTTTTT
CASSPRQGTGELFF
>NA|NA|TRBJ1-1|TRBV30
TGTGCCTGGAGTTACATGAACACTGAAGCTTTCTTT
CAWSYMNTEAFF
>TRBD2|NA|TRBJ2-7|TRBV2
TGTGCCAGCAGTGAAAGACTAGCCGTACTCTCCTACGAGCAGTACTTC
CASSERLAVLSYEQYF
>TRBD1|few|TRBJ2-7|TRBV27
TGTGCCAGCAGCGGTCCCGGGCGACAGGGGGGCTTCGTAACGCAGTACTTC
CASSGPGRQGGFVTQYF
>NA|NA|TRBJ2-5|TRBV2
TGTGCCAGCAGTGAGGAACGAGGAGAGACCCAGTACTTC
CASSEERGETQYF
>TRBD1|NA|TRBJ2-2|TRBV15
TGTGCCACCAGCCGCTTCCCGGGACAGGGGGACACCGGGGAGCTGTTTTTT
CATSRFPGQGDTGELFF
>TRBD1|NA|TRBJ2-7|TRBV7-9
TGTGCCAGCAGGCCGGGACAGCTCCGCGAGCAGTACTTC
CASRPGQLREQYF
>NA|once|TRBJ1-1|TRBV2
TGTGCCAGCAGTGATCGGGGGAACACTGAAGCTTTCTTT
CASSDRGNTEAFF
>NA|NA|TRBJ2-6|TRBV7-6
TGTGCCAGCAGCTTGCGTAGGGGGACTGGGGCCAACGTCCTGACTTTC
CASSLRRGTGANVLTF
>TRBD2|NA|TRBJ2-5|TRBV5-1
TGCGCCAGCAGCTTGGAACCTAGCGGGAACCAAGAGACCCAGTACTTC
CASSLEPSGNQETQYF
>NA|few|TRBJ2-3|TRBV5-1
TGCGCCAGCAAAACCGGAGGGAGCGCAGATACGCAGTATTTT
CASKTGGSADTQYF
>TRBD1|NA|TRBJ1-1|TRBV2
TGTGCCAGCACCACAGGGGCGAACACTGAAGCTTTCTTT
CASTTGANTEAFF
>TRBD1|few|TRBJ2-4|TRBV6-6
TGTGCCAGCAGTTCGGGACAGGGACCTCTGGCACGCACTCAGTACTTC
CASSSGQGPLARTQYF
>NA|NA|TRBJ2-7|TRBV28
TGTGCCAGCAGGGGGGGAGTCATCCTTGGGGTCCACGAGCAGTACTTC
CASRGGVILGVHEQYF
>TRBD2|NA|TRBJ2-7|TRBV7-3
TGTGCCAGCAGCGAACTGGGACTAGGGGTCTACGAGCAGTACTTC
CASSELGLGVYEQYF
>TRBD1|NA|TRBJ2-6|TRBV4-1
TGCGCCAGCAGCCAAGGCAGACAGGGCACGAAAGGGGCCAACGTCCTGACTTTC
CASSQGRQGTKGANVLTF
>TRBD2|NA|TRBJ2-7|TRBV4-3
TGCGCCAGCAGCTTACGACTAGCGGGAGTCCGGGAAGGCGAGCAGTACTTC
CASSLRLAGVREGEQYF
>NA|NA|TRBJ1-5|TRBV19
TGTGCCAGTAGTATAAAGCCGGGGAGCAATCAGCCCCAGCATTTT
CASSIKPGSNQPQHF
>TRBD2|NA|TRBJ2-1|TRBV10-1
TGCGCCAGCAGTGAATTTGATGTGGCGGGAGGGCCCAATGAGCAGTTCTTC
CASSEFDVAGGPNEQFF
>NA|NA|TRBJ2-2|TRBV11-3
TGTGCCAGCAGCTTAAACCGAAACTTCCCCGGGGAGCTGTTTTTT
CASSLNRNFPGELFF
>TRBD2|NA|TRBJ2-1|TRBV4-2
TGTGCCAGCAGCCCCCGGGGGGTCAACAATGAGCAGTTCTTC
CASSPRGVNNEQFF
>NA|NA|TRBJ2-7|TRBV29-1
TGCAGCGTTGGCAGAGGCAGGGGCTACGAGCAGTACTTC
CSVGRGRGYEQYF
>TRBD1|few|TRBJ2-4|TRBV5-1
TGCGCCAGCAGACCACAGGGGGAAATGAACATTCAGTACTTC
CASRPQGEMNIQYF
>NA|NA|TRBJ1-1|TRBV25-1
TGTGCCAGCAGGCAGGGTCGGGACACTGAAGCTTTCTTT
CASRQGRDTEAFF
>TRBD1|NA|TRBJ1-2|TRBV9
TGTGCCAGCAGCGTGGCTAGAGACAGGGCTTCCAAGTTTATAAGTACCTACACCTTC
CASSVARDRASKFISTYTF
>TRBD2|NA|TRBJ2-7|TRBV19
TGTGCCAGTAGTATAGATGGGACTAACTACGAGCAGTACTTC
CASSIDGTNYEQYF
>NA|once|TRBJ1-1|TRBV7-9
TGTGCCAGCATTTCAAGTCGGACTGAAGCTTTCTTT
CASISSRTEAFF
>TRBD2|NA|TRBJ2-3|TRBV4-2
TGTGCCAGCAGCCAAGTGGCGGGAGTGGAGACAGATACGCAGTATTTT
CASSQVAGVETDTQYF
>NA|NA|TRBJ1-1|TRBV6-5
TGTGCCAGCAGTTACCGGGTGAACACTGAAGCTTTCTTT
CASSYRVNTEAFF
>NA|NA|TRBJ1-5|TRBV4-3
TGCGCCAGCAGCCAATTTTTAGTGACAGAAAAATATAGCAATCAGCCCCAGCATTTT
CASSQFLVTEKYSNQPQHF
>NA|NA|TRBJ1-2|TRBV27
TGTGCCAGCAGTTACGGGGTCGGGGGCTATGGCTACACCTTC
CASSYGVGGYGYTF
>TRBD1|NA|TRBJ2-1|TRBV7-3
TGTGCCAGCAGCTATTCCGGGACAGGGCCGTACAATGAGCAGTTCTTC
CASSYSGTGPYNEQFF
>TRBD1|NA|TRBJ1-2|TRBV25-1
TGTGCCGGCTCAAAGGGGGCGGAGGGGTATGGCTACACCTTC
CAGSKGAEGYGYTF
>NA|NA|TRBJ2-6|TRBV6-6
TGTGCCAGCAGCCGGGTTGGGGCCAACGTCCTGACTTTC
CASSRVGANVLTF
>NA|NA|TRBJ1-2|TRBV10-3
TGTGCCATCAGTGAGCTAGCCGCGGGCCGCGGCTACACCTTC
CAISELAAGRGYTF
>TRBD2|NA|TRBJ2-3|TRBV4-1
TGCGCCAGCAGCCAGAGAGGACTAGCGGGAGCGGCAGATACGCAGTATTTT
CASSQRGLAGAADTQYF
>NA|NA|TRBJ2-3|TRBV5-1
TGCGCCAGCAGCACCCGGATTGGGGACTCGACAGATACGCAGTATTTT
CASSTRIGDSTDTQYF
>NA|NA|TRBJ2-5|TRBV7-2
TGTGCCAGCAGCTTAGACGCAGTAGAGACCCAGTACTTC
CASSLDAVETQYF
>NA|NA|TRBJ2-7|TRBV4-3
TGCGCCAGCAGCCAAGTCAACGCCCCACTGAGGGAGCAGTACTTC
CASSQVNAPLREQYF
>TRBD1|once|TRBJ1-2|TRBV5-1
TGCGCCAGCAGCTTACAGGGGGCGGAAGGCTACACCTTC
CASSLQGAEGYTF
>TRBD1|once|TRBJ2-5|TRBV19
TGTGCCAGTAGTGGACAGGGGGGTCTGGGCGAGACCCAGTACTTC
CASSGQGGLGETQYF
>TRBD2|NA|TRBJ2-1|TRBV7-9
TGTGCCAGCAGCTCACTCGGGACTAGCGGTTACAATGAGCAGTTCTTC
CASSSLGTSGYNEQFF
>NA|NA|TRBJ2-5|TRBV6-5
TGTGCCAGCAGTTACGGGCGGGATGACTTAGAGACCCAGTACTTC
CASSYGRDDLETQYF
>TRBD2|once|TRBJ2-7|TRBV5-6
TGTGCCAGCAGCCAATTGCTGAGCGGGAGCCCCTACGAGCAGTACTTC
CASSQLLSGSPYEQYF
>NA|NA|TRBJ2-3|TRBV23-1
TGCGCCAGCAGTCAATCCCGCCCTCACAGGGAGCATACGCAGTATTTT
CASSQSRPHREHTQYF